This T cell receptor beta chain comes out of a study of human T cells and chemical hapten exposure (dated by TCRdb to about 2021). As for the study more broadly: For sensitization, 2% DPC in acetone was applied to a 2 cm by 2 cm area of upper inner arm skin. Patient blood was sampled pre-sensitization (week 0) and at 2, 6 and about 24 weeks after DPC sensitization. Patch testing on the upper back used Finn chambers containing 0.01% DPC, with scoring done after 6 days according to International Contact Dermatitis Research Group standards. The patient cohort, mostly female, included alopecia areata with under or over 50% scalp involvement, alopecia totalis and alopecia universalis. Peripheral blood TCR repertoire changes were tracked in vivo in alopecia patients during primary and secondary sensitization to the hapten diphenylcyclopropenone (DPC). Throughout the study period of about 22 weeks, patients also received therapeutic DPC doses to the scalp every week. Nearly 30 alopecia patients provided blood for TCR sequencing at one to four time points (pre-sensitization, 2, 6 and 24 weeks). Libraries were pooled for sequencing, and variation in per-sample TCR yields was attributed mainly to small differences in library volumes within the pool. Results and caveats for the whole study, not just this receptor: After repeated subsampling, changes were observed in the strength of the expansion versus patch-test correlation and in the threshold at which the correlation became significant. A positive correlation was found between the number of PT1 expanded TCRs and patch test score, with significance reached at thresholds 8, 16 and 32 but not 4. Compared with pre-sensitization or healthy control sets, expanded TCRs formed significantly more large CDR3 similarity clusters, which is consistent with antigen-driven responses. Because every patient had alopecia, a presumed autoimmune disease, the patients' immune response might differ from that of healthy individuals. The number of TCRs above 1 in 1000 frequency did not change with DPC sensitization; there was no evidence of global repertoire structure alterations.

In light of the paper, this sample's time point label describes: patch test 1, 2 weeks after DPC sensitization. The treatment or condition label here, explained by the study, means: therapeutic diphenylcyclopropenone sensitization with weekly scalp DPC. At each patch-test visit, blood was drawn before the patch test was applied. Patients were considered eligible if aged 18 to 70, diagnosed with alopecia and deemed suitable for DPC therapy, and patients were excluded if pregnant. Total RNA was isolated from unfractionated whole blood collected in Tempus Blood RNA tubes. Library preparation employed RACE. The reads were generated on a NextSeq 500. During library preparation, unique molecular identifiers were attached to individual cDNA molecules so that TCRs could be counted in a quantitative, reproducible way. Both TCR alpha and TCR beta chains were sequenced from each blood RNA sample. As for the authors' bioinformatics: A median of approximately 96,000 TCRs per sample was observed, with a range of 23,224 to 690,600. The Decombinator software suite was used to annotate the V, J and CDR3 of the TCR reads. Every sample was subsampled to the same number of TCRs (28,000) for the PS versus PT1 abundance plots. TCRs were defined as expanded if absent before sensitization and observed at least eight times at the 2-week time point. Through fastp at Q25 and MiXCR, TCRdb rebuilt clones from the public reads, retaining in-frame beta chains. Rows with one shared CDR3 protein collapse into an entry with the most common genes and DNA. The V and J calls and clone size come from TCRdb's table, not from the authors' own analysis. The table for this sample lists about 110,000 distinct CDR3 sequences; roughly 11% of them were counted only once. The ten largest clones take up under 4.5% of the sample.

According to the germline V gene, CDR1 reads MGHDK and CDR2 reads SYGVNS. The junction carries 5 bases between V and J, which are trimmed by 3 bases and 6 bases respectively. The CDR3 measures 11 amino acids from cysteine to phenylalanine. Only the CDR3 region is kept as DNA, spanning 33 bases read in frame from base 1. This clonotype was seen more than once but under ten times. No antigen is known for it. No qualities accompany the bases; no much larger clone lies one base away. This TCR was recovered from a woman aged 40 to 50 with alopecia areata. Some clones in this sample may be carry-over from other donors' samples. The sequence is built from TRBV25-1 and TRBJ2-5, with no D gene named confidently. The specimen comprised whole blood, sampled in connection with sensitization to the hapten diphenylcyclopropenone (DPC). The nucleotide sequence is TGTGCCAGCAGTGATAAAAAGACCCAGTACTTC. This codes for CASSDKKTQYF.